These T cell receptor beta chains were read from a single sample in a study of CD8 T cells in Susac syndrome. One entry per CDR3 protein, called by TCRdb with MiXCR from the immunoSEQ multiplex PCR reads. This sample has 65,000 to 80,000 distinct CDR3 sequences, with about 91% found just once. The sequenced sample was CD8+ T cells from PBMCs. All receptors derive from a human donor with multiple sclerosis. Both conserved end residues are part of each CDR3. The D gene is left open where the match is weak. Some rows mark clone size as missing; the rest say once, few, many or name a class of expanded clone.

J gene | D gene | V gene | clone size | CDR3 protein | CDR3 DNA
TRBJ2-7 | TRBD2 | TRBV27 | - | CASSPGLAGARYYEQYF | TGTGCCAGCAGTCCCGGACTAGCGGGAGCCCGTTACTACGAGCAGTACTTC
TRBJ2-1 | TRBD1 | TRBV20-1 | once | CSALSEDRSNEQFF | TGCAGTGCCCTCTCAGAGGACAGGAGCAATGAGCAGTTCTTC
TRBJ2-1 | TRBD2 | TRBV7-2 | - | CASSLESGRSYNEQFF | TGTGCCAGCAGCTTAGAGAGCGGGAGGTCCTACAATGAGCAGTTCTTC
TRBJ2-7 | TRBD2 | TRBV30 | - | CAWSVISGPYEQYF | TGTGCCTGGAGTGTAATTAGCGGGCCCTACGAGCAGTACTTC
TRBJ2-7 | - | TRBV7-6 | few | CASSGRSREQYF | TGTGCCAGCAGCGGGAGAAGTCGCGAGCAGTACTTC
TRBJ1-5 | TRBD1 | TRBV2 | once | CASTGTGGNQPQHF | TGTGCCAGCACCGGGACAGGGGGCAATCAGCCCCAGCATTTT
TRBJ2-2 | TRBD2 | TRBV29-1 | - | CSVPGLAGEDTGELFF | TGCAGCGTCCCGGGACTAGCGGGAGAGGACACCGGGGAGCTGTTTTTT
TRBJ1-1 | - | TRBV7-9 | - | CASSLATGGSLEAFF | TGTGCCAGCAGCTTAGCGACGGGAGGGTCCCTTGAAGCTTTCTTT
TRBJ2-5 | - | TRBV12-3/TRBV12-4 | - | CASSLFRQETQYF | TGTGCCAGCAGTTTATTTCGGCAAGAGACCCAGTACTTC
TRBJ2-1 | - | TRBV6-5 | - | CASSSPGPIYNEQFF | TGTGCCAGCAGTTCGCCGGGACCTATTTACAATGAGCAGTTCTTC
TRBJ1-1 | - | TRBV10-1 | - | CASSESGVEKNPEAFF | TGCGCCAGCAGTGAGTCAGGGGTCGAGAAGAACCCTGAAGCTTTCTTT